This T cell receptor beta chain came from a study of identical twins. This clonotype was counted only a few times. Its antigen remains unknown. V was cut by 6 bases and J by 2 bases, with 11 bases left in between. Germline V gene lookup returns CDR1 LNHNV and CDR2 YYDKDF (reference sequence). This CDR3 has 13 amino acids. Everyone who gave samples was a healthy Caucasian. Template switching added a universal primer binding site, and final cDNA carried unique molecular identifiers. MiXCR, run by TCRdb on the 5' RACE reads, gives a single entry per CDR3 protein. Among 250,000 to 350,000 distinct CDR3 sequences listed, over 8.5% were seen once. General study findings and limits: When twins shared out-of-frame alpha sequences, those sequences had excess low generation probability.

This sample also appeared in a second study, on yellow fever vaccine responses in identical twins.

The receptor was isolated from a woman aged 18-29 years in good health. The chain uses TRBV15 and TRBJ2-7, with D possibly being TRBD1 (6 bases). The sequencing sample was made of CD8+ T cells sorted from blood. The CDR3 nucleotides read TGTGCCACCAGTGGGACACCTACCTACGAGCAGTACTTC. Translation: CATSGTPTYEQYF.